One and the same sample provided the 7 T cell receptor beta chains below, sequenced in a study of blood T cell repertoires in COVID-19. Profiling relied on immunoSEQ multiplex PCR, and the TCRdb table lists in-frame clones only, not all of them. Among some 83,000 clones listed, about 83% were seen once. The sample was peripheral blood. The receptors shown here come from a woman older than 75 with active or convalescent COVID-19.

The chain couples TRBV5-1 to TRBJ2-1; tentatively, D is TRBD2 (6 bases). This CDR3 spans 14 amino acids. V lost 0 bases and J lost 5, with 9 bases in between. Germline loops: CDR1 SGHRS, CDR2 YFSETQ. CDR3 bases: TGCGCCAGCAGCTTGGGGGGACTCAACAATGAGCAGTTCTTC. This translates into CASSLGGLNNEQFF.

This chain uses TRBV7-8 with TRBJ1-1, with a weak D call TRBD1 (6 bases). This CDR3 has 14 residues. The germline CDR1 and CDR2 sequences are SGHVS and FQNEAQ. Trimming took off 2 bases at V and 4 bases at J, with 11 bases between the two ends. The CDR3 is CASSLWLGGTEAFF. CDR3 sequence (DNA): TGTGCCAGCAGCTTATGGTTAGGGGGCACTGAAGCTTTCTTT.

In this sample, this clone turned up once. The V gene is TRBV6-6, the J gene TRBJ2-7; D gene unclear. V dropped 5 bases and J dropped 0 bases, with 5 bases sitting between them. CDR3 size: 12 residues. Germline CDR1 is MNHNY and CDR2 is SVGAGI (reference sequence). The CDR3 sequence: CASSASSYEQYF. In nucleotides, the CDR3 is TGTGCCAGCAGTGCTAGCTCCTACGAGCAGTACTTC.

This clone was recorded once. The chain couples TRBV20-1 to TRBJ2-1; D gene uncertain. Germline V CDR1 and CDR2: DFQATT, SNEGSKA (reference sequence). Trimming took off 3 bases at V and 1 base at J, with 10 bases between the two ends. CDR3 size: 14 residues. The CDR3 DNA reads TGCAGTGCTAGTCGGGTCGGTTCCTACAATGAGCAGTTCTTC. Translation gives CSASRVGSYNEQFF.

The CDR3 coding sequence is TGTGCCAGCAGTATTCTTCCGGGACAGGGGTACGAGCAGTACTTC. This gives the protein CASSILPGQGYEQYF. J is TRBJ2-7 and V is TRBV6-5; 10 bases are shared with TRBD1. CDR1 and CDR2 (germline): MNHEY, SVGAGI. The CDR3 extends over 15 amino acids. V shed 5 bases, J shed 4 bases, and the junction held 8 bases outside the gene matches.

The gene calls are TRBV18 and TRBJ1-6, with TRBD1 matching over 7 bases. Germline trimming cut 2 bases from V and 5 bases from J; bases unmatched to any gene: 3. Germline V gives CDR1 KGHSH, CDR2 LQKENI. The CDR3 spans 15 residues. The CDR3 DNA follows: TGTGCCAGCTCACCAGGACAGGCGGATAATTCACCCCTCCACTTT. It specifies CASSPGQADNSPLHF.

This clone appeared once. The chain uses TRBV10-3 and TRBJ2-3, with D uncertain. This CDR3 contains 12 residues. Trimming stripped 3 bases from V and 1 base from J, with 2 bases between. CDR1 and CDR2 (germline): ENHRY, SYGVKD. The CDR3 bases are TGTGCCATCAGTGACGGCACAGATACGCAGTATTTT. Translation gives CAISDGTDTQYF.